These 22 T cell receptor beta chains were all obtained from the same sample, sequenced in a study of T-cell reconstitution after alpha-beta-depleted transplantation in children. TCRbeta library preparation incorporated unique molecular identifiers. TCRdb passed the PCR reads through MiXCR, listing each CDR3 protein once. The data contain under 850,000 distinct CDR3 sequences, 13% of them singletons. The material was PBMCs, obtained before TCRalphabeta/CD19-depleted stem cell transplant. The receptor source for this set is a girl aged 2 to 9 with congenital amegakaryocytic thrombocytopenia, due to receive a stem cell transplant.

There are many counts of this clonotype. The chain links TRBV10-2 to TRBJ2-6; D gene ambiguous. The V gene's germline CDR1 is WSHSY and CDR2 SAAADI. The V and J ends lost 3 bases and 2 bases respectively, with 11 bases between them. There are 16 residues in the CDR3. The CDR3 is CASSDGGLAGANVLTF. The CDR3 DNA follows: TGCGCCAGCAGTGATGGCGGCCTAGCTGGGGCCAACGTCCTGACTTTC.

This clonotype was picked up many times. CDR3 region: CASSVGTVNTGELFF. CDR3 DNA sequence: TGCGCCAGCAGCGTCGGGACGGTGAACACCGGGGAGCTGTTTTTT. This chain connects TRBV5-1 to TRBJ2-2; D assignment may be TRBD1 or TRBD2 (5 bases each). Deletions cut 4 bases from V and 1 base from J, with 11 bases between. Germline-derived CDR1 and CDR2 are SGHRS and YFSETQ. This CDR3 is 15 amino acids long.

At least ten counts were recorded for this clonotype. This rearrangement joins TRBV5-1 to TRBJ2-1, with no clear D. The V gene's germline CDR1 is SGHRS and CDR2 YFSETQ. The V gene lost 2 bases and the J gene lost 0 bases, with 12 bases spanning the gap. The CDR3 has 16 residues. DNA of the CDR3: TGCGCCAGCAGCTTTGTGGGGTTGAGCTCCTACAATGAGCAGTTCTTC. Protein: CASSFVGLSSYNEQFF.

This clonotype was counted only a few times. The rearrangement links TRBV2 to TRBJ2-3; either TRBD1 or TRBD2 may supply D (5 bases each). CDR3 length: 14 residues. V lost 11 bases, J lost 1 base, and 16 bases lay in between. CDR1 is SNHLY, CDR2 FYNNEI, per germline. Here the CDR3 reads CALRDAEGTDTQYF. The CDR3 DNA reads as TGTGCCCTCCGGGACGCCGAAGGCACAGATACGCAGTATTTT.

This clonotype was picked up many times. The DNA for the CDR3 is TGTGCCAGCAGCTCGAGCGGTGGAGGGCCGAGTGAGACCCAGTACTTC. Encoded protein: CASSSSGGGPSETQYF. The chain joins TRBV7-9 to TRBJ2-5; tentatively, D is TRBD2 (6 bases). The CDR3 has 16 residues. Trimming pared 4 bases from V and 5 bases from J, leaving 20 bases between. CDR1 SEHNR and CDR2 FQNEAQ come from the germline V gene (reference sequence).

V gene TRBV11-2 combines with J gene TRBJ2-5, with 8 bases matching TRBD2. This CDR3 is built from 17 residues. V was clipped by 9 bases and J by 5 bases; unmatched bases: 20. Germline assignment: CDR1 SGHAT and CDR2 FQNNGV. The CDR3 loop reads CASTFRASGRYGETQYF. CDR3 nucleotides: TGTGCCAGTACGTTTCGGGCCAGCGGGAGATATGGGGAGACCCAGTACTTC.

This clonotype occurred many times. The chain links TRBV5-1 to TRBJ2-7, with 10 bases lining up with TRBD1. With 6 bases clipped from V and 5 bases from J, the junction kept 5 bases outside the gene matches. Germline V gives CDR1 SGHRS, CDR2 YFSETQ. The CDR3 contains 13 residues. The DNA for the CDR3 is TGCGCCAGCACCCCGGGACAGGGGAACGAGCAGTACTTC. This gives the protein CASTPGQGNEQYF.

A few counts support this clonotype. The chain combines TRBV12-3 or TRBV12-4 with TRBJ2-7, with D unclear. CDR3 length: 16 residues. Trimming stripped 0 bases from V and 4 bases from J, with 16 bases between. The CDR3 is CASSLAGPNLIYEQYF. CDR3 DNA sequence: TGTGCCAGCAGTTTAGCGGGCCCTAACTTGATTTACGAGCAGTACTTC.

Turning to this clonotype: No conserved phenylalanine or tryptophan is present at the end of the CDR3, so a read error is the likely explanation. The V and J genes are TRBV7-3 and TRBJ1-2; 10 bases line up with TRBD1. V was pared by 5 bases and J by 4 bases, with 1 base of the junction left unmatched. This CDR3 is built from 13 residues. Germline CDR1 SGHTA, CDR2 FQGTGA. The CDR3 is CASSGQGGYGYTS. Written as DNA, the CDR3 is TGTGCCAGCAGCGGACAGGGGGGCTATGGCTACACCTCC.

This clonotype was counted ten times or more. The chain links TRBV20-1 to TRBJ2-3, with unresolved D. This CDR3 is 12 amino acids long. Trimming took off 0 bases at V and 8 bases at J, with 9 bases between the two ends. CDR1 and CDR2 from the germline V gene are DFQATT and SNEGSKA (reference sequence). The CDR3 loop reads CSARDGKGTQYF. DNA of the CDR3: TGCAGTGCTAGAGATGGGAAGGGTACGCAGTATTTT.

This clonotype has at least ten counts. The chain links TRBV29-1 to TRBJ2-2; possible D gene TRBD2, 5 bases. V lost 3 bases, J lost 0 bases, and 8 bases lay in between. Germline CDR1 is SQVTM and CDR2 is ANQGSEA. This CDR3 is 14 amino acids long. The DNA for the CDR3 is TGCAGCGTTGAGGCCGGGACGAACACCGGGGAGCTGTTTTTT. Protein: CSVEAGTNTGELFF.

The rearrangement uses TRBV6-1 and TRBJ2-3; 8 nucleotides match TRBD2. V gave up 6 bases and J gave up 6 bases; unmatched junction bases: 11. Germline V gene data show CDR1 as MNHNS and CDR2 as SASEGT. The CDR3 runs 15 residues. Here the CDR3 DNA reads TGTGCCAGCAGCCGCGCGGGAGGTTCTATGGATACGCAGTATTTT. It specifies CASSRAGGSMDTQYF.

This clonotype came up a few times. The chain combines TRBV12-5 with TRBJ1-1, with D possibly matching TRBD1 (6 bases). Germline V gives CDR1 LGHNT, CDR2 FRNRAP. The germline V and J ends were trimmed by 5 bases and 5 bases, with 21 bases remaining between them. The CDR3 is 16 residues long. CDR3 residues: CASGIRIQGGWTEAFF. The CDR3 DNA follows: TGTGCTAGTGGTATCCGAATACAGGGAGGGTGGACTGAAGCTTTCTTT.

The chain employs TRBV18 and TRBJ2-2; D ambiguous. With 2 bases removed from V and 0 bases from J, the gap between germline ends came to 13 bases. CDR3 size: 17 residues. Per the germline V gene, CDR1 is KGHSH and CDR2 is LQKENI. CDR3 residues: CASSPKRYAPNTGELFF. In DNA, the CDR3 is TGTGCCAGCTCACCAAAGAGATACGCCCCGAACACCGGGGAGCTGTTTTTT. Using reference TRBV18 and TRBJ2-2 for the parts outside the CDR3, the full variable domain is NAGVMQNPRHLVRRRGQEARLRCSPMKGHSHVYWYRQLPEEGLKFMVYLQKENIIDESGMPKERFSAEFPKEGPSILRIQQVVRGDSAAYFCASSPKRYAPNTGELFFGEGSRLTVL.

The chain employs TRBV5-1 and TRBJ2-2; 9 positions match TRBD2. The CDR3 consists of 17 residues. Germline CDR1 is SGHRS and CDR2 is YFSETQ. Trimming cost V 0 bases and J 4 bases; bases outside gene matches: 7. The DNA for the CDR3 is TGCGCCAGCAGCTTGGCCGGGACTAGCAGGGGCACCGGGGAGCTGTTTTTT. Amino acid sequence: CASSLAGTSRGTGELFF.

This clonotype has more than one count but fewer than ten. CDR3 in amino acids: CASSGDDRHQPQHF. CDR3 nucleotide sequence: TGTGCCAGCAGTGGGGATGACAGACATCAGCCCCAGCATTTT. The chain uses TRBV25-1 and TRBJ1-5; possibly TRBD1 for D (5 bases). V lost 4 bases to trimming and J lost 5 bases, with 12 bases between them. Germline assignment: CDR1 MGHDK and CDR2 SYGVNS. The CDR3 length is 14 residues.

V usage is TRBV29-1 and J usage is TRBJ1-2, with TRBD1 matching over 7 bases. This CDR3 region has 13 residues. V lost 2 bases, J lost 5 bases, and 5 bases stayed unmatched. Germline loops: CDR1 SQVTM, CDR2 ANQGSEA. The CDR3 DNA sequence: TGCAGCGTTGAACCGGGACAGACTTATGGCTACACCTTC. Translating gives CSVEPGQTYGYTF.

The chain is built from TRBV5-1 and TRBJ2-7; 10 bases agree with TRBD2. The CDR3 totals 15 residues. The germline gives CDR1 SGHRS, CDR2 YFSETQ. After removal of 0 bases from V and 5 bases from J, the junction contained 5 bases not matched to a gene. The CDR3 DNA reads TGCGCCAGCAGCTTGGCATCTAGCGGGAGCCACGAGCAGTACTTC. It encodes CASSLASSGSHEQYF.

This sequence joins TRBV5-1 and TRBJ2-2, with D possibly called TRBD1 or TRBD2 (5 bases each). Germline V gene sequence: CDR1 SGHRS, CDR2 YFSETQ. The ends were cut back, 3 bases at V and 4 bases at J, with 16 bases in the middle. The CDR3 totals 16 residues. The CDR3 reads CASSSTRDGATGELFF. Here the CDR3 DNA reads TGCGCCAGCAGCTCGACACGGGACGGAGCCACCGGGGAGCTGTTTTTT.

This clonotype was detected ten times or more. The chain couples TRBV7-9 to TRBJ2-7; possible D gene TRBD2, 6 bases. The CDR3 has 17 amino acids. Trimming removed 5 bases at V and 5 bases at J, with 25 bases between. Germline CDR1 SEHNR, CDR2 FQNEAQ (reference sequence). CDR3 in DNA: TGTGCCAGCAGCGAGGTTTTAACCGGGAGTGGCGTCGACGAGCAGTACTTC. It encodes CASSEVLTGSGVDEQYF.

In its sample, this clonotype was seen a few times. The rearrangement uses TRBV11-1 and TRBJ2-1; the match to TRBD2 covers 15 bases. The CDR3 is 20 amino acids. CDR1 SGHAT and CDR2 FQDESV come from the germline V gene (reference sequence). Losses at the gene ends were 5 bases for V and 1 base for J; bases not matched to a gene: 12. Here the CDR3 DNA reads TGTGCCAGCAGCAGGGGACTAGCGGGAGGATTCATTGAGTCCTACAATGAGCAGTTCTTC. It encodes CASSRGLAGGFIESYNEQFF. Full variable domain (remainder filled in from reference TRBV11-1 and TRBJ2-1): EAEVAQSPRYKITEKSQAVAFWCDPISGHATLYWYRQILGQGPELLVQFQDESVVDDSQLPKDRFSAERLKGVDSTLKIQPAELGDSAMYLCASSRGLAGGFIESYNEQFFGPGTRLTVL.

The genes are TRBV5-1 and TRBJ2-2; D gene unclear. From germline, CDR1 is SGHRS and CDR2 YFSETQ. This CDR3 is 9 amino acids long. The CDR3 is CPKPGELFF. The CDR3, as DNA: TGCCCCAAGCCCGGGGAGCTGTTTTTT.